This TCR beta chain was identified in a study of T cell repertoires in cytomegalovirus infection. About the research overall: Public TCR beta signatures provided an indication of both CMV infection and a matching HLA type.

This clonotype was recorded many times. As yet, its antigen is unknown. TCRdb re-called the reads through MiXCR, storing one row per CDR3 protein. The sample has 250,000 to 300,000 distinct CDR3 sequences, roughly 15% seen once. The length of the CDR3 is 15 residues. Looked up from germline, CDR1 is SGHRS and CDR2 is YFSETQ. The ends were cut back, 0 bases at V and 0 bases at J, with 8 bases in the middle. Study conclusions and caveats: Carriers of CMV plus the relevant HLA were identified by cumulative public TCR beta family frequency. Ex vivo responses were dominated by HLA-C-restricted CMV-specific TCR beta clonotypes.

The sequence was obtained from a human donor in good health (CMV status not recorded). Some clones in this sample may be carry-over from other donors' samples. The chain combines TRBV5-1 with TRBJ2-3; D call uncertain. The specimen sequenced was PBMCs. The CDR3 region is CASSLASASTDTQYF. The DNA for the CDR3 is TGCGCCAGCAGCTTGGCCTCTGCAAGCACAGATACGCAGTATTTT. The variable domain in full, completed from reference TRBV5-1 and TRBJ2-3, reads KAGVTQTPRYLIKTRGQQVTLSCSPISGHRSVSWYQQTPGQGLQFLFEYFSETQRNKGNFPGRFSGRQFSNSRSEMNVSTLELGDSALYLCASSLASASTDTQYFGPGTRLTVL.